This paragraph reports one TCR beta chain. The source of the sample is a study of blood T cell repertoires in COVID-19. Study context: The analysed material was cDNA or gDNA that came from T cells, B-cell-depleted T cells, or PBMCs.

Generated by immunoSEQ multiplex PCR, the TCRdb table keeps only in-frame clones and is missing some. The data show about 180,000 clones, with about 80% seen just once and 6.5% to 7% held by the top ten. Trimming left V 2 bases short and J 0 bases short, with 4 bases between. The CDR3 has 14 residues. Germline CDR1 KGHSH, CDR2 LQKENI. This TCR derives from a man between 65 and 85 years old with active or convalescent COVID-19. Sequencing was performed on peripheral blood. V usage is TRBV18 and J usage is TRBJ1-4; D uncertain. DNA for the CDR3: TGTGCCAGCTCACCATCAACAACTAATGAAAAACTGTTTTTT. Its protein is CASSPSTTNEKLFF.